The clone carrying this TCR beta chain was detected many times. The sample originates from a study of neurological immune-mediated disorders. This CDR3 is 13 amino acids long. V lost 6 bases and J lost 4, with 9 bases in between. Where libraries were unsorted, they were derived from 2 million PBMCs stored at -80 degrees C. TCRdb independently ran MiXCR on the 5' RACE reads; one entry per CDR3 protein. The repertoire holds about 36,000 distinct CDR3 sequences, with approximately 10% as singletons. This receptor was taken from a woman aged 30 to 39 with HTLV-1-associated myelopathy (HAM/TSP). The J gene is TRBJ1-4, the V gene TRBV12-3 or TRBV12-4, with D tentatively TRBD1 (6 bases). The sequenced sample consisted of PBMCs. The CDR3 bases are TGTGCCAGCAGGGACAGTGTTAATGAAAAACTGTTTTTT. Encoded protein: CASRDSVNEKLFF.